This TCR beta chain emerged from a study of blood T cell repertoires in COVID-19. The overall study: The analysed material was cDNA or gDNA that came from T cells, B-cell-depleted T cells, or PBMCs.

Authors' processing steps: Nucleated cell number was recorded as an estimate derived from reference gene primer amplification. Clones were read by immunoSEQ multiplex PCR, and TCRdb kept only the in-frame ones, dropping some. V, J and clone size were drawn from that table, and D and trimming were deduced from the DNA. The table includes more than 110,000 clones, roughly 89% detected once. CDR3 length equals 14 residues. This clonotype was sampled from a man aged 60 to 75 with active or convalescent COVID-19. The rearrangement uses TRBV21-1 and TRBJ2-7; TRBD1 is the table's D call, not checked against the DNA. TRBV21-1 is deemed a pseudogene. What was sequenced was peripheral blood. The chain's CDR3 is CASSKEDINYEQYF. The CDR3 nucleotides read TGTGCCAGCAGCAAAGAGGACATAAACTACGAGCAGTACTTC.